This T cell receptor (beta chain) is drawn from a study of blood T cell repertoires in COVID-19 (dated by TCRdb to 2018 to 2020). Notes on the research overall: The collaborator samples originated in the United States, Italy and Spain and spanned the acute and convalescent phases of COVID-19. The prospective study material was composed of cDNA or gDNA derived from T cells, B-cell-depleted T cells, or PBMCs. Subjects who had been exposed to COVID-19, were actively infected with it, or had recovered from it provided the deeply sampled blood TCRbeta repertoires that made up the dataset. A freely available public database, intended as a resource for researchers studying the immune response to SARS-CoV-2, is where the repertoires were released. Samples came from the ongoing ImmuneRACE study (first 160 participants) plus 1,254 subjects from 6 global collaborators. Nearly every sample came with metadata listing a de-identified subject ID, COVID-19 status, age in years and sex. HLA class I and class II types, where available, came from metadata supplied by the sample provider rather than from assay-based typing. The full study reports these points: Clinical and demographic metadata were provided uncurated, with the amount varying by source and participant.

The germline ends are 14 bases apart after V is trimmed by 7 bases and J by 8 bases. Measured from the cysteine to the phenylalanine, the CDR3 is 12 residues long. Only the CDR3 DNA is retained, 36 bases long and in frame from the first base. The germline V gene gives CDR1 as ENHRY and CDR2 as SYGVKD. TCRbeta CDR3 regions were amplified from genomic DNA using the immunoSEQ Assay, a bias-controlled multiplex PCR. The source study handled its data this way. The number of nucleated cells in each sample was estimated from the amplification of reference gene primers within the assay. Sequence reads were collapsed and filtered to measure the absolute abundance of every unique TCRbeta CDR3 rearrangement. Productive Simpson clonality was computed per sample as the square root of Simpson's diversity index over productive rearrangements. Here the immuneACCESS table is served through TCRdb, limited to in-frame sequences with V and J called. Missing clones are a known gap in these copies; in checked studies unresolved V genes cover under half, and the rest lacks a known reason. The V and J calls and clone size are taken from that table; D and trimming were inferred from the DNA. The sample contains 290,000 or so clones, around 84% of them found a single time. About 5% of the sample belongs to the ten largest clones.

Comments on this clone: Its antigen is still unknown. No base-level quality is on record; no much larger clone is a single base apart.

Participants in the prospective study were enrolled through a virtual design, were aged 18 to 89 years, and lived in approximately 25 United States geographic areas. In the prospective study, cohorts were assigned on the basis of participant-reported clinical history obtained from a screening survey and a study questionnaire. Exposed participants had been in contact with someone with a PCR-confirmed or clinician-diagnosed COVID-19 case within 2 weeks of study entry. In the prospective study, whole blood, serum and a nasopharyngeal or oropharyngeal swab were collected from each participant by mobile phlebotomists. Participants in the prospective study had the option to provide additional blood draws and questionnaires over a roughly two-month period. Prospective study blood samples were shipped either frozen or at room temperature before DNA extraction.

The rearranged chain carries TRBV10-3 and TRBJ1-2; a tentative D call is TRBD1 (5 bases match). The sample was PBMCs or T cells enriched from blood (not recorded which). This TCR was sampled from a man aged 35-49 years who had been exposed to COVID-19. CDR3 reads: CAINFSGFGYTF. The DNA is TGTGCCATCAACTTCTCAGGGTTCGGCTACACCTTC.